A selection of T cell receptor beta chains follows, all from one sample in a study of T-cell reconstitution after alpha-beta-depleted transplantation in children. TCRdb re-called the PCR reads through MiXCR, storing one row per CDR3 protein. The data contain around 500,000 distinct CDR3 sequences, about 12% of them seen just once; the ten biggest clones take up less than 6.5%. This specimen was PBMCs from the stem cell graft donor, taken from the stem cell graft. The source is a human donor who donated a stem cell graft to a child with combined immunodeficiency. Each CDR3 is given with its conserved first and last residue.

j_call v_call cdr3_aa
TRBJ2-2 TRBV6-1 CASSRRSGGMNTGELFF
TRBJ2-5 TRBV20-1 CSASGRNQETQYF
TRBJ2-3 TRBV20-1 CSARDWERGGDRDTQYF
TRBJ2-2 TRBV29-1 CSVEPGAGGELFF
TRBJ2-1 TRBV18 CASLLAGGPEHEQFF
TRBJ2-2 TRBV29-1 CSVELGNTNTGELFF
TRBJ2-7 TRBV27 CASSLWGPPYPLYEQYF
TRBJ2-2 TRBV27 CASSLKVVGGNTGELFF
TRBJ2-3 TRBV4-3 CASSQTPARREGDTQYF
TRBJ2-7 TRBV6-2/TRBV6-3 CASSPFRTGDNYEQYF
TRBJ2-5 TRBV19 CASGRETQYF
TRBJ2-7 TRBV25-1 CASSARGHYEQYF
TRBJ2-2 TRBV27 CASTRQGSSNTGELFF
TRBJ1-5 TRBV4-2 CASSQEGYNQPQHF
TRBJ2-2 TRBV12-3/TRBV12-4 CASRPTPPGELFF
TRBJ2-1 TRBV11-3 CASSLEFWHQSYNEQFF
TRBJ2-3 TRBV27 CASSLYPTDTQYF
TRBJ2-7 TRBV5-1 CASSSKGNYEQYF
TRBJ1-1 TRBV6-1 CASSETVAFERNTEAFF
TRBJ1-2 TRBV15 CATSRDNYGYTF
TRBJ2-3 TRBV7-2 CASSLVATASTDTQYF
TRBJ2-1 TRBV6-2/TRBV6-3 CASSQPGLAPGEQFF
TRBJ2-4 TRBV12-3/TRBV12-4 CASSQNLAKNIQYF
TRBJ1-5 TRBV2 CASKVQGNQPQHF
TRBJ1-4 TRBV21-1 CARPGRGGEKLFF
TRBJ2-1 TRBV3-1 CASSLDRGRLYNEQFF
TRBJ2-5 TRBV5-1 CASSSSAGTRGETQYF
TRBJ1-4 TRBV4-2 CASSQDGTGDEKLFF
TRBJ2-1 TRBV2 CASSEEISGSSYNEQFF
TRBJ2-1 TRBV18 CASSPYRGFPWEQFF
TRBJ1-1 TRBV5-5 CASSLRARVTEAFF
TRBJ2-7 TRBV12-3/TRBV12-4 CASSGPGQGYEQYF
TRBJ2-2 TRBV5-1 CASRSGQGRSGELFF
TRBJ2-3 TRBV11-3 CASSFGGGPPTDTQYF
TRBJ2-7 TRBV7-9 CASSLGGLRYEQYF
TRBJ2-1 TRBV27 CASSLRLTSEQFF
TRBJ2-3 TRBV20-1 CSARDAVSGGPSWTDTQYF
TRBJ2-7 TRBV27 CASSLTGGLGANEQYF
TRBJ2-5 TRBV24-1 CATSVRGGGQETQYF
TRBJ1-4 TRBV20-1 CSVRALPEEKLFF
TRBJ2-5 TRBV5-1 CASSFTGPGIETQYF
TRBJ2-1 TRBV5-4 CASSFSGQGIPGTRNEQFF
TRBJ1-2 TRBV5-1 CASRTGDGLTNYGYTF
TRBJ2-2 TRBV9 CASSGQGPNTGELFF
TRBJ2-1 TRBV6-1 CASGLLPYNEQFF
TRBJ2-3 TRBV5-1 CASSLPQTGGDTQYF
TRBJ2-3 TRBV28 CASSLLGTRDTQYF
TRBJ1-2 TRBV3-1 CASSQGSGTLGGYTF
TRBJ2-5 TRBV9 CASSVDPTQETQYF
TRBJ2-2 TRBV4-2 CASSPQTVTRGELFF
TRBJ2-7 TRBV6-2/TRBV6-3 CASSSTIPAYEQYF
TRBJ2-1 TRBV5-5 CASSLRERAYNEQFF
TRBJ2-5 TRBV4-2 CASSQGGQGAGETQYF
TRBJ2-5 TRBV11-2 CASSPTGDSGRETQYF
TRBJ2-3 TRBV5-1 CASREGPTIRDTQYF
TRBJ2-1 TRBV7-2 CASSFFSGRAGFF
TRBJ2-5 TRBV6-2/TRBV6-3 CASRAGTSEETQYF